Listed here is a single TCR beta chain. No cognate antigen has been identified for it. There are no base qualities to consult, and no much larger clone falls within one base. CDR1 and CDR2 were assigned from the germline V gene as SGHRS and YFSETQ. The germline V and J ends show losses of 0 bases and 9 bases respectively, and no gene match explains 7 bases of the junction. Measured from the cysteine to the phenylalanine, the CDR3 is 14 residues long. Left in the record is the CDR3 DNA by itself, 42 bases read in frame from the first base. TCRbeta CDR3 regions were amplified from genomic DNA by means of the immunoSEQ Assay, a bias-controlled multiplex PCR. Per the source publication's procedure: Nucleated cell counts per sample were estimated from amplification of reference gene primers within the assay. To quantify the absolute abundance of each unique TCRbeta CDR3 rearrangement, sequence reads were collapsed and filtered. For each sample, productive Simpson clonality was calculated by taking the square root of Simpson's diversity index across productive rearrangements. Imported from immuneACCESS, the table was reduced by TCRdb to in-frame sequences with V and J called. These copies leave out some clones; in studies compared against another copy, an unresolved V gene accounts for under half, and the cause of the remainder is not known. V and J calls and clone size are copied from that table; D and trimming were computed from the DNA. For this sample the table gives tens of thousands of clones, of which more than 75% were detected only once. The ten largest clonotypes hold roughly 7.4% of the sample.

This record comes from a study of blood T cell repertoires in COVID-19 (dated by TCRdb to between 2020 and 2021). Regarding the complete study: Collaborator samples came from the United States, Italy and Spain and covered acute and convalescent phases of COVID-19. The dataset comprised deeply sampled blood TCRbeta repertoires from subjects exposed to, actively infected with, or recovered from COVID-19. The repertoires were released in a freely available public database meant as a resource for research on the immune response to SARS-CoV-2. HLA class I and class II types, where available, came from metadata supplied by the sample provider rather than from assay-based typing. The prospective study material was composed of cDNA or gDNA derived from T cells, B-cell-depleted T cells, or PBMCs. The samples were drawn from the first 160 participants of the ongoing ImmuneRACE study and from 1,200 or so subjects provided by 6 global collaborators. Nearly every sample came with metadata listing a de-identified subject ID, COVID-19 status, age in years and sex. Overall study results and their limits: The quantity of clinical and demographic metadata differed by source and by participant and was supplied without curation.

Each collaborating institution followed its own protocols to collect whole blood in K2EDTA tubes. For TCRbeta analysis, collaborators shipped samples in one of three forms: frozen whole blood, isolated PBMCs, or DNA extracted from either of those sample types. The rearranged chain carries TRBV5-1 and TRBJ1-2; a stretch of 8 junction bases matches TRBD1. The clonotype was recovered from a woman aged 60 to 75 with acute or convalescent COVID-19. The sequencing sample was made of peripheral blood. CDR3 sequence: CASSLGSGGISYTF. The DNA is TGCGCCAGCAGCTTGGGGTCAGGGGGCATTAGCTACACCTTC. The full variable domain, completed from the reference TRBV5-1 and TRBJ1-2 proteins outside the CDR3, reads KAGVTQTPRYLIKTRGQQVTLSCSPISGHRSVSWYQQTPGQGLQFLFEYFSETQRNKGNFPGRFSGRQFSNSRSEMNVSTLELGDSALYLCASSLGSGGISYTFGSGTRLTVV.